One and the same sample provided the 26 T cell receptor beta chains below, sequenced in a study of identifying expanded T cells in peripheral blood. Measured with immunoSEQ multiplex PCR; TCRdb has only the in-frame clones, and not every one. The sample consists of 100,000 or so clones, roughly 87% of them appearing once. The sequenced sample was blood. Receptors originate from a person aged 18-69 years in good health.

The V and J genes are TRBV5-6 and TRBJ2-7, with D perhaps assigned TRBD1 or TRBD2 (5 bases each). The germline V and J ends were trimmed by 4 bases and 3 bases, with 11 bases remaining between them. The CDR3 extends over 13 amino acids. Germline CDR1 reads SGHDT; CDR2 reads YYEEEE. The chain's CDR3 is CASSGWGIYEQYF. For the CDR3, the DNA is TGTGCCAGCAGCGGGTGGGGGATCTACGAGCAGTACTTC.

The CDR3 region has the DNA TGTGCCAGCAGTTACAGGGGGTCCTACGAGCAGTACTTC. Amino acid sequence: CASSYRGSYEQYF. The gene calls are TRBV6-5 and TRBJ2-7; TRBD1 might be the D (6 bases). Germline V gene sequence: CDR1 MNHEY, CDR2 SVGAGI. The CDR3 totals 13 residues. V shed 2 bases and J shed 1 base, with 6 bases lying between them.

This chain uses TRBV6-6 with TRBJ2-7; D gene uncertain. The CDR3 runs 11 residues. The V end was cut by 5 bases, the J end by 4 bases, with 6 bases between. Germline V gives CDR1 MNHNY, CDR2 SVGAGI (reference sequence). The CDR3 DNA sequence: TGTGCCAGCAGTAAGCCTTACGAGCAGTACTTC. Amino acids: CASSKPYEQYF.

The chain recombines TRBV6-5 with TRBJ2-5; D is undetermined. The CDR3 extends over 14 amino acids. CDR1 is MNHEY, CDR2 SVGAGI, per germline. Trimming removed 0 bases at V and 3 bases at J, with 8 bases between. CDR3 bases: TGTGCCAGCAGTTACTCGAGTGGAAAAGAGACCCAGTACTTC. It yields the protein CASSYSSGKETQYF.

The chain employs TRBV6-1 and TRBJ2-7; D remains ambiguous. V lost 4 bases and J lost 0, with 1 base in between. The CDR3 runs 11 residues. CDR1 and CDR2 from the germline V gene are MNHNS and SASEGT. CDR3 sequence (DNA): TGTGCCAGCAGTGCCTCCTACGAGCAGTACTTC. Translation gives CASSASYEQYF.

The CDR3 DNA reads TGTGCCAGTAGTGGGACAGCCTGGGGCAAAAACATTCAGTACTTC. It translates to CASSGTAWGKNIQYF. This chain joins TRBV19 and TRBJ2-4; 7 bases match TRBD1. The CDR3 loop spans 15 amino acids. The V gene end was trimmed by 5 bases and the J gene end by 3 bases; junction bases not matched to a gene: 7. The V gene's germline CDR1 is LNHDA and CDR2 SQIVND (reference sequence).

The chain couples TRBV5-1 to TRBJ2-2; D could derive from TRBD1 or TRBD2 (6 bases each). The CDR3 covers 17 residues. V lost 2 bases, J lost 6 bases, and 20 bases lay in between. Germline-derived CDR1 and CDR2 are SGHRS and YFSETQ. CDR3 DNA: TGCGCCAGCAGCTTTAATGTGGGGGGCGCGGTGTCCGGGGAGCTGTTTTTT. It encodes CASSFNVGGAVSGELFF.

This sequence joins TRBV6-5 and TRBJ2-7, with 9 bases fitting TRBD2. Germline V gene lookup returns CDR1 MNHEY and CDR2 SVGAGI. J gave up 2 bases and V 6 bases, and 5 bases lay outside the gene matches. The CDR3 runs 14 residues. The CDR3 region is CASRGGGAPYEQYF. The CDR3 nucleotides read TGTGCCAGCAGGGGCGGGGGGGCCCCCTACGAGCAGTACTTC.

The rearrangement uses TRBV18 and TRBJ2-5; D call uncertain. Per the germline V gene, CDR1 is KGHSH and CDR2 is LQKENI. The CDR3 consists of 11 residues. Deletions cut 2 bases from V and 5 bases from J, with 3 bases between. Written as DNA, the CDR3 is TGTGCCAGCTCACCAGGGGAGACCCAGTACTTC. It encodes CASSPGETQYF.

The rearrangement joins TRBV7-9 to TRBJ1-4, with 7 bases aligning to TRBD1. Germline CDR1 and CDR2: SEHNR and FQNEAQ (reference sequence). After removal of 6 bases from V and 6 bases from J, the junction contained 10 bases not matched to a gene. There are 15 residues in the CDR3. Written as DNA, the CDR3 is TGTGCCAGCAGTCCACACAGGGGAGGGGATGAAAAACTGTTTTTT. It yields the protein CASSPHRGGDEKLFF. Variable domain in full (rest from reference TRBV7-9 and TRBJ1-4): DTGVSQNPRHKITKRGQNVTFRCDPISEHNRLYWYRQTLGQGPEFLTYFQNEAQLEKSRLLSDRFSAERPKGSFSTLEIQRTEQGDSAMYLCASSPHRGGDEKLFFGSGTQLSVL.

The chain carries TRBV15 and TRBJ2-2; D unclear. CDR1 and CDR2 from the germline V gene are LNHNV and YYDKDF (reference sequence). This CDR3 contains 11 residues. V dropped 2 bases and J dropped 5 bases, with 0 bases sitting between them. CDR3 coding DNA: TGTGCCACCAGCAGAACCGGGGAGCTGTTTTTT. It specifies CATSRTGELFF.

CDR3 DNA sequence: TGTGCCAGCAGTTACGGGACAGGGACCACCGGGGAGCTGTTTTTT. Translation: CASSYGTGTTGELFF. The rearrangement joins TRBV6-5 to TRBJ2-2; TRBD1 matches 9 bases. The germline CDR1 and CDR2 sequences are MNHEY and SVGAGI. V shed 2 bases, J shed 4 bases, and the junction held 2 bases outside the gene matches. The CDR3 length is 15 residues.

The chain joins TRBV11-2 to TRBJ2-7; the D is unclear. Between the trimmed V and J ends, which lost 0 bases and 2 bases, there was a span of 5 bases. CDR1 is SGHAT, CDR2 FQNNGV, per germline. This CDR3 has 13 residues. The CDR3: CASSLEPTYEQYF. The CDR3 region has the DNA TGTGCCAGCAGCTTAGAACCAACCTACGAGCAGTACTTC.

The V and J genes are TRBV28 and TRBJ2-1; possibly TRBD2 for D (7 bases). The germline CDR1 and CDR2 sequences are MDHEN and SYDVKM. V was trimmed by 6 bases and J by 8 bases, leaving 23 bases between them. This CDR3 is 16 amino acids long. CDR3 residues: CASSQGPEGGRHEQFF. The CDR3 coding sequence is TGTGCCAGCAGCCAAGGGCCGGAGGGGGGGCGGCATGAGCAGTTCTTC.

J is TRBJ2-7 and V is TRBV6-5; perhaps TRBD2 as D (6 bases). The CDR3 sequence is 15 residues long. Trimming pared 5 bases from V and 0 bases from J, leaving 14 bases between. Germline V gene lookup returns CDR1 MNHEY and CDR2 SVGAGI. The CDR3 coding sequence is TGTGCCAGCAGTAGTCTTCGGGGGAGCTCCTACGAGCAGTACTTC. Translated, it gives CASSSLRGSSYEQYF.

The chain has TRBV29-1 and TRBJ2-5; D is possibly TRBD2 (6 bases). Germline CDR1 and CDR2: SQVTM and ANQGSEA. The CDR3 is 15 amino acids. With 5 bases removed from V and 4 bases from J, the gap between germline ends came to 20 bases. The CDR3 DNA reads as TGCAGCGTTCAGGTGGGGGGAACCCCTTTAGAGACCCAGTACTTC. Translation gives CSVQVGGTPLETQYF.

The rearrangement uses TRBV2 and TRBJ2-3; 9 nucleotides match TRBD2. Trimming removed 8 bases from V and 3 bases from J; junction bases left unmatched: 6. CDR1 and CDR2 (germline): SNHLY, FYNNEI. The CDR3 has 14 amino acids. CDR3 residues: CASRRLAETDTQYF. The CDR3 DNA is TGTGCCAGCCGACGACTAGCGGAGACAGATACGCAGTATTTT.

This rearrangement joins TRBV14 to TRBJ2-7; D gene uncertain. Trimming removed 6 bases from V and 1 base from J, with 10 bases in between. The germline CDR1 and CDR2 sequences are SGHDN and FVKESK. This CDR3 is 13 amino acids long. The CDR3: CASRPSLSYEQYF. The CDR3 bases are TGTGCCAGCAGACCGTCTCTATCCTACGAGCAGTACTTC.

This chain links TRBV7-2 with TRBJ2-6; D gene unclear. The CDR3 has 16 amino acids. Per germline, CDR1 SGHTA and CDR2 FQGNSA. V was trimmed by 2 bases and J by 3 bases, leaving 11 bases between them. CDR3 region: CASSLSGVDGANVLTF. In DNA form, the CDR3 reads TGTGCCAGCAGCTTAAGTGGGGTCGATGGGGCCAACGTCCTGACTTTC.

The genes are TRBV5-4 and TRBJ2-3; TRBD1 might be the D (6 bases). V was shortened by 4 bases and J by 0 bases, with 15 bases between the two germline ends. The CDR3 has 16 amino acids. Germline loops: CDR1 SGHNT, CDR2 YYREEE (reference sequence). The CDR3 protein is CASSAGALASTDTQYF. CDR3 coding DNA: TGTGCCAGCAGCGCAGGGGCTCTCGCTAGCACAGATACGCAGTATTTT.

The rearrangement uses TRBV15 and TRBJ2-7; D is ambiguous. The CDR3 covers 15 residues. Germline V CDR1 and CDR2: LNHNV, YYDKDF (reference sequence). Trimming took 0 bases from V and 4 from J, leaving 13 bases between them. CDR3 loop: CATSRDRAARYEQYF. For the CDR3, the DNA is TGTGCCACCAGCAGAGATCGGGCGGCGAGATACGAGCAGTACTTC.

This sequence joins TRBV11-2 and TRBJ2-2; D might be TRBD2 (6 bases). The germline CDR1 and CDR2 sequences are SGHAT and FQNNGV. With 3 bases removed from V and 15 bases from J, the gap between germline ends came to 17 bases. The CDR3 totals 13 residues. CDR3 amino acids: CASSFPGTQKVFF. In DNA, the CDR3 is TGTGCCAGCAGCTTTCCCGGGACTCAGAAGGTGTTTTTT. Variable domain in full (rest from reference TRBV11-2 and TRBJ2-2): EAGVAQSPRYKIIEKRQSVAFWCNPISGHATLYWYQQILGQGPKLLIQFQNNGVVDDSQLPKDRFSAERLKGVDSTLKIQPAKLEDSAVYLCASSFPGTQKVFFGEGSRLTVL.

A remark on this clone: Germline and junction disagree at one end, which may indicate a read error. This chain uses TRBV11-2 with TRBJ1-6, with D perhaps matching TRBD1 (5 bases). CDR3 length equals 14 residues. Germline CDR1 reads SGHAT; CDR2 reads FQNNGV. CDR3 nucleotides: TGTGCCAGCAGCTTAGATTCAGGTTCGGGACTCTGCGTCTTT. It codes for CASSLDSGSGLCVF.

V gene TRBV19 combines with J gene TRBJ2-7, with TRBD1 as a possible D gene (6 bases). V lost 4 bases and J 2 bases, leaving 12 bases between the germline ends. This CDR3 comprises 14 residues. Germline values: CDR1 LNHDA, CDR2 SQIVND (reference sequence). The chain's CDR3 is CASSSSRGPYEQYF. CDR3 bases: TGTGCCAGTAGTAGTAGCAGGGGACCCTACGAGCAGTACTTC.

This chain connects TRBV7-6 to TRBJ1-4; D is uncertain. The V gene's germline CDR1 is SGHVS and CDR2 FNYEAQ. The length of the CDR3 is 14 residues. V was trimmed by 2 bases and J by 4 bases, leaving 8 bases between them. CDR3 DNA sequence: TGTGCCAGCAGCTTAAGGCAGATTAATGAAAAACTGTTTTTT. Its protein is CASSLRQINEKLFF.

The V and J genes are TRBV6-5 and TRBJ2-3; 10 positions match TRBD2. Trimming removed 2 bases from V and 1 base from J; junction bases left unmatched: 3. Per the germline V gene, CDR1 is MNHEY and CDR2 is SVGAGI. CDR3 size: 16 residues. The DNA for the CDR3 is TGTGCCAGCAGTTACCAGAGCGGGGGGGGCACAGATACGCAGTATTTT. Amino acids: CASSYQSGGGTDTQYF.